The 28 T cell receptor beta chains in this list originate from one sample, sequenced in a study of blood T cell repertoires in COVID-19. Profiled with immunoSEQ multiplex PCR; TCRdb holds only in-frame clones, not every one. The table includes 65,000 to 90,000 clones, roughly 84% detected once. Sequenced: peripheral blood. The receptors were sampled from a woman aged 18-35 years with acute or convalescent COVID-19.

In regard to this clone: This sample also contains other DNA sequences that code for the same CDR3. The chain combines TRBV29-1 with TRBJ2-5, with TRBD2 as a possible D gene (6 bases). V was trimmed by 5 bases and J by 5 bases, leaving 6 bases between them. CDR1 and CDR2 from the germline V gene are SQVTM and ANQGSEA. The CDR3 is 10 amino acids. DNA of the CDR3: TGCAGCGTTCGGGAGGAGACCCAGTACTTC. Translating it yields CSVREETQYF.

The V call is TRBV6-2 or TRBV6-3, the J call TRBJ2-7, with 7 bases aligning to TRBD2. Germline V CDR1 and CDR2: MNHEY, SVGEGT. The junction had 2 bases not matched to a gene; V was cut back by 5 bases and J by 7 bases. There are 11 residues in the CDR3. This CDR3 reads CASSPGREQYF. CDR3 DNA: TGTGCCAGCAGTCCCGGGAGGGAGCAGTACTTC.

The chain carries TRBV6-5 and TRBJ1-3; D is unclear. The germline V and J ends were trimmed by 4 bases and 3 bases, with 13 bases remaining between them. Germline V gene lookup returns CDR1 MNHEY and CDR2 SVGAGI. There are 15 residues in the CDR3. This CDR3 is CASSSNSGFGNTIYF. The CDR3 DNA is TGTGCCAGCAGTTCCAATTCGGGATTTGGAAACACCATATATTTT.

J is TRBJ2-1 and V is TRBV10-2; TRBD2 matches 8 bases. Germline V gene lookup returns CDR1 WSHSY and CDR2 SAAADI. The CDR3 runs to 14 residues. V lost 3 bases to trimming and J lost 10 bases; unmatched junction nucleotides: 8. CDR3 in DNA: TGCGCCAGCAGTGACGGGGGGGCGATGAGGGAGCAGTTCTTC. This gives the protein CASSDGGAMREQFF.

In this sample, this clone turned up once. V usage is TRBV6-1 and J usage is TRBJ2-7; D remains ambiguous. This CDR3 is built from 16 residues. The ends were cut back, 4 bases at V and 2 bases at J, with 18 bases in the middle. The germline V gene has CDR1 MNHNS and CDR2 SASEGT. This CDR3 reads CASSGVLTGSTYEQYF. CDR3 nucleotide sequence: TGTGCCAGCAGTGGCGTCCTCACCGGGTCAACCTACGAGCAGTACTTC.

The chain joins TRBV10-3 to TRBJ2-5; 10 nucleotides match TRBD1. This CDR3 has 15 amino acids. The germline V gene has CDR1 ENHRY and CDR2 SYGVKD. V gave up 5 bases and J gave up 4 bases; unmatched junction bases: 7. The CDR3 region has the DNA TGTGCCATCAGTCCCGGGACAGGGGCTACAGAGACCCAGTACTTC. Encoded protein: CAISPGTGATETQYF.

The chain has TRBV20-1 and TRBJ2-7; no reliable D call. Germline loops: CDR1 DFQATT, CDR2 SNEGSKA (reference sequence). The CDR3 loop spans 13 amino acids. V was pared by 3 bases and J by 2 bases, with 11 bases between. CDR3 in amino acids: CSASTGRAYEQYF. The CDR3 region has the DNA TGCAGTGCTAGTACGGGTCGAGCCTACGAGCAGTACTTC.

The chain couples TRBV7-9 to TRBJ2-1, with D perhaps TRBD1 (6 bases). Between the trimmed V and J ends, which lost 5 bases and 5 bases, there was a span of 16 bases. Germline V gene sequence: CDR1 SEHNR, CDR2 FQNEAQ (reference sequence). This CDR3 has 15 residues. CDR3 residues: CASSPVGTPDNEQFF. DNA for the CDR3: TGTGCCAGCAGCCCAGTCGGGACACCGGACAATGAGCAGTTCTTC. The entire variable domain, with the rest obtained from reference TRBV7-9 and TRBJ2-1, is as follows: DTGVSQNPRHKITKRGQNVTFRCDPISEHNRLYWYRQTLGQGPEFLTYFQNEAQLEKSRLLSDRFSAERPKGSFSTLEIQRTEQGDSAMYLCASSPVGTPDNEQFFGPGTRLTVL.

The genes are TRBV30 and TRBJ1-2; TRBD1 matches 7 bases. V dropped 3 bases and J dropped 4; count of bases not matched to a gene: 5. The CDR3 runs 13 residues. Germline V gene data show CDR1 as GTSNPN and CDR2 as SVGIG (reference sequence). CDR3 DNA: TGTGCCTGGAGGACAGGGAGGAGCTATGGCTACACCTTC. Amino acid sequence: CAWRTGRSYGYTF.

The rearrangement joins TRBV28 to TRBJ2-7; D uncertain. The CDR3 has 12 residues. Trimming removed 7 bases from V and 7 bases from J, with 14 bases in between. The V gene's germline CDR1 is MDHEN and CDR2 SYDVKM. The CDR3 loop reads CASTPGVGEQYF. The CDR3 nucleotides read TGTGCCAGCACCCCAGGCGTGGGTGAGCAGTACTTC.

V usage is TRBV21-1 and J usage is TRBJ2-1; TRBD2, the D gene given by the table, was not confirmed from the DNA. TRBV21-1 is a pseudogene locus. The CDR3 contains 15 residues. The CDR3 bases are TGTGCCAGCAGCAAAGGAGGAAACTCCTACAATGAGCAGTTCTTC. It is translated as CASSKGGNSYNEQFF.

This chain links TRBV19 with TRBJ1-1; no definite D call. Trimming pared 5 bases from V and 2 bases from J, leaving 9 bases between. Germline-derived CDR1 and CDR2 are LNHDA and SQIVND (reference sequence). The CDR3 consists of 13 residues. In nucleotides, the CDR3 is TGTGCCAGTAGTTTGAATACAAACACTGAAGCTTTCTTT. Its translation is CASSLNTNTEAFF.

The gene calls are TRBV7-9 and TRBJ2-2; 9 bases align to TRBD2. Germline CDR1 reads SEHNR; CDR2 reads FQNEAQ (reference sequence). The CDR3 has 19 residues. Germline trimming cut 1 base from V and 5 bases from J; bases unmatched to any gene: 14. In nucleotides, the CDR3 is TGTGCCAGCAGCTTAGATAATAGGCTGCGGGAGGGCCAGACCGGGGAGCTGTTTTTT. This codes for CASSLDNRLREGQTGELFF. Full variable domain (remainder filled in from reference TRBV7-9 and TRBJ2-2): DTGVSQNPRHKITKRGQNVTFRCDPISEHNRLYWYRQTLGQGPEFLTYFQNEAQLEKSRLLSDRFSAERPKGSFSTLEIQRTEQGDSAMYLCASSLDNRLREGQTGELFFGEGSRLTVL.

This clone came up once. V is TRBV7-2 and J is TRBJ2-3; 8 bases map to TRBD2. This CDR3 has 16 amino acids. Per germline, CDR1 SGHTA and CDR2 FQGNSA. V lost 3 bases and J lost 2; bases outside the gene matches: 7. This CDR3 reads CASSFDGRADTDTQYF. The CDR3 DNA is TGTGCCAGCAGCTTCGACGGGAGGGCGGACACAGATACGCAGTATTTT.

CDR3 residues: CASSISIGDSTYEQYF. For the CDR3, the DNA is TGTGCCAGCAGCATATCGATAGGGGACTCTACCTACGAGCAGTACTTC. The rearrangement joins TRBV11-2 to TRBJ2-7; a weak D match, TRBD2 (6 bases). Germline loops: CDR1 SGHAT, CDR2 FQNNGV. The V gene lost 5 bases and the J gene lost 2 bases, with 19 bases spanning the gap. The CDR3 has 16 amino acids.

This chain connects TRBV20-1 to TRBJ1-2; possibly TRBD1 for D (6 bases). Trimming left V 5 bases short and J 2 bases short, with 12 bases between. The CDR3 has 13 residues. Germline values: CDR1 DFQATT, CDR2 SNEGSKA (reference sequence). In DNA, the CDR3 is TGCAGTGCTCGTGGACAGAGCAACTATGGCTACACCTTC. Translating gives CSARGQSNYGYTF.

This chain connects TRBV7-9 to TRBJ2-7; D is ambiguous. Looked up from germline, CDR1 is SEHNR and CDR2 is FQNEAQ (reference sequence). V gave up 1 base and J gave up 7 bases, with 8 bases separating them. The CDR3 sequence is 12 residues long. CDR3 nucleotides: TGTGCCAGCAGCTTAGAAGCCTGGGAGCAGTACTTC. Encoded protein: CASSLEAWEQYF.

The rearrangement uses TRBV29-1 and TRBJ2-7; TRBD2 aligns across 11 bases. The CDR3 spans 13 residues. Germline lookup yields CDR1 SQVTM and CDR2 ANQGSEA. Trimming took 7 bases from V and 1 from J; bases not matched to a gene: 3. CDR3 nucleotide sequence: TGCAGCGCTGGGACTAGCGGATCCTACGAGCAGTACTTC. Protein product: CSAGTSGSYEQYF.

V is TRBV2 and J is TRBJ1-6; D might be TRBD1 (6 bases). The V end lost 3 bases, the J end lost 9 bases, and 15 bases lay between the germline ends. There are 15 residues in the CDR3. Germline V lookup: CDR1 SNHLY, CDR2 FYNNEI. The CDR3 region is CASSEGRTGISPLHF. The CDR3 nucleotides are TGTGCCAGCAGTGAGGGGAGAACAGGGATTTCACCCCTCCACTTT.

The chain couples TRBV2 to TRBJ1-1, with D maybe TRBD1 (6 bases). This CDR3 comprises 12 residues. Looked up from germline, CDR1 is SNHLY and CDR2 is FYNNEI. Trimming stripped 10 bases from V and 0 bases from J, with 9 bases between. CDR3 bases: TGTGCCACACAGGGCTTGAACACTGAAGCTTTCTTT. Protein: CATQGLNTEAFF. Full variable domain (outside the CDR3, taken from reference TRBV2 and TRBJ1-1): EPEVTQTPSHQVTQMGQEVILRCVPISNHLYFYWYRQILGQKVEFLVSFYNNEISEKSEIFDDQFSVERPDGSNFTLKIRSTKLEDSAMYFCATQGLNTEAFFGQGTRLTVV.

J is TRBJ1-2 and V is TRBV2; D ambiguous. Germline CDR1 and CDR2: SNHLY and FYNNEI. Trimming took off 4 bases at V and 5 bases at J, with 11 bases between the two ends. The CDR3 contains 13 residues. DNA of the CDR3: TGTGCCAGCAGTGCCGGGGATGGATATGGCTACACCTTC. Translation gives CASSAGDGYGYTF.

Here the CDR3 reads CASSQDLGSGNTIYF. The DNA of the CDR3 is TGTGCCAGCAGCCAAGATCTAGGTTCTGGAAACACCATATATTTT. This chain links TRBV3-1 (or the pseudogene TRBV3-2) with TRBJ1-3; no definite D call. Trimming removed 0 bases from V and 1 base from J, with 7 bases in between. Germline CDR1 LGHDT, CDR2 YNNKEL (reference sequence). The CDR3 is made up of 15 amino acids.

The CDR3 sequence: CASSLALAGSGYTF. The CDR3 nucleotides are TGTGCCAGCAGCTTAGCGCTGGCAGGGTCCGGCTACACCTTC. The J gene is TRBJ1-2, the V gene TRBV7-8, with D possibly matching TRBD1 (5 bases). V gave up 0 bases and J gave up 8 bases, with 13 bases separating them. The CDR3 is 14 residues long. Germline CDR1 reads SGHVS; CDR2 reads FQNEAQ.

The V and J genes are TRBV5-4 and TRBJ2-3; 9 bases agree with TRBD2. Germline CDR1 reads SGHNT; CDR2 reads YYREEE (reference sequence). This CDR3 is built from 17 residues. V lost 1 base to trimming and J lost 1 base; unmatched junction nucleotides: 7. The CDR3 sequence is CASSLPRLAEGTDTQYF. CDR3 bases: TGTGCCAGCAGCTTGCCCCGACTAGCGGAAGGCACAGATACGCAGTATTTT. Combining the CDR3 with reference TRBV5-4 and TRBJ2-3 gives the whole variable domain ETGVTQSPTHLIKTRGQQVTLRCSSQSGHNTVSWYQQALGQGPQFIFQYYREEENGRGNFPPRFSGLQFPNYSSELNVNALELDDSALYLCASSLPRLAEGTDTQYFGPGTRLTVL.

This clone was detected a few times. The rearrangement uses TRBV14 and TRBJ2-7; TRBD1 aligns across 7 bases. From germline, CDR1 is SGHDN and CDR2 FVKESK. The CDR3 spans 14 residues. Losses at the gene ends were 4 bases for V and 1 base for J; bases not matched to a gene: 4. This chain's CDR3 is CASSPYRGSYEQYF. DNA for the CDR3: TGTGCCAGCAGCCCGTACAGGGGTTCCTACGAGCAGTACTTC.

V usage is TRBV4-1 and J usage is TRBJ2-1; 10 nucleotides line up with TRBD2. The trim removed 6 bases at V and 3 bases at J, leaving 5 bases unmatched. The CDR3 totals 15 residues. Germline values: CDR1 MGHRA, CDR2 YSYEKL. The chain's CDR3 is CASSRAGGGYNEQFF. The CDR3 DNA is TGCGCCAGCAGTCGAGCGGGAGGGGGCTACAATGAGCAGTTCTTC.

The V call is TRBV2, the J call TRBJ1-5; 10 bases match TRBD1. CDR1 is SNHLY, CDR2 FYNNEI, per germline. The V gene end was trimmed by 6 bases and the J gene end by 5 bases; junction bases not matched to a gene: 7. This CDR3 has 15 residues. This CDR3 reads CASRAGTGVDQPQHF. In DNA form, the CDR3 reads TGTGCCAGCAGGGCCGGGACAGGGGTTGATCAGCCCCAGCATTTT. The full variable domain, completed using reference TRBV2 and TRBJ1-5, is EPEVTQTPSHQVTQMGQEVILRCVPISNHLYFYWYRQILGQKVEFLVSFYNNEISEKSEIFDDQFSVERPDGSNFTLKIRSTKLEDSAMYFCASRAGTGVDQPQHFGDGTRLSIL.

The chain is built from TRBV25-1 and TRBJ2-3, with D perhaps TRBD1 (6 bases). This CDR3 has 13 residues. V lost 8 bases and J 1 base, leaving 10 bases between the germline ends. CDR1 MGHDK and CDR2 SYGVNS come from the germline V gene. The CDR3 protein is CASGRGGTDTQYF. In DNA, the CDR3 is TGTGCCAGCGGCAGGGGAGGCACAGATACGCAGTATTTT. The full variable domain, with the rest looked up from reference TRBV25-1 and TRBJ2-3, is EADIYQTPRYLVIGTGKKITLECSQTMGHDKMYWYQQDPGMELHLIHYSYGVNSTEKGDLSSESTVSRIRTEHFPLTLESARPSHTSQYLCASGRGGTDTQYFGPGTRLTVL.